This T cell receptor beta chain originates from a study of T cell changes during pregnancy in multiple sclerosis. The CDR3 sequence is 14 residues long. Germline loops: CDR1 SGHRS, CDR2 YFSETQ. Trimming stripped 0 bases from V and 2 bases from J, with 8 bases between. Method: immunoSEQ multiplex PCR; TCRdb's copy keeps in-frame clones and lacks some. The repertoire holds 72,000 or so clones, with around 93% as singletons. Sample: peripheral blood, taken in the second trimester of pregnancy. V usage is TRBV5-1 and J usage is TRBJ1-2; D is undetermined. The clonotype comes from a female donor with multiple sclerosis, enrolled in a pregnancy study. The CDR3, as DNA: TGCGCCAGCAGCTTGGACCGGTCGAACTATGGCTACACCTTC. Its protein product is CASSLDRSNYGYTF.